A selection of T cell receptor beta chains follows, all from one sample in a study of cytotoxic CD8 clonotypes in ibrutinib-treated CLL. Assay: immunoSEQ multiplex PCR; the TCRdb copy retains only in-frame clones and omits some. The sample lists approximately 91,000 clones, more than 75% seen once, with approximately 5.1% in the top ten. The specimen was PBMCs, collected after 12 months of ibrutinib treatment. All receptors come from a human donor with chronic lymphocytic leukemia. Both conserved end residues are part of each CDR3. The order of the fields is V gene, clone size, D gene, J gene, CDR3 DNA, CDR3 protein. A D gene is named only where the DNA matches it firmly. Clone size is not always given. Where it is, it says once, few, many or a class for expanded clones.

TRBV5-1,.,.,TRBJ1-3,TGCGCCAGCAGCCCCTCTGGAAACACCATATATTTT,CASSPSGNTIYF
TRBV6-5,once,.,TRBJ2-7,TGTGCCAGCAGTTACGCTCCCCCCTACGAGCAGTACTTC,CASSYAPPYEQYF
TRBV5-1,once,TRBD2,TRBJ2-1,TGCGCCAGCAGCCCCCTAGCGGGAGGGCCGGGGGAGCAGTTCTTC,CASSPLAGGPGEQFF
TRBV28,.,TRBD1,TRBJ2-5,TGTGCCAGCAGTTTGCTGGACAGGGAAGGGCCGACCCAGTACTTC,CASSLLDREGPTQYF
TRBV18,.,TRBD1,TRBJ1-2,TGTGCCAGCTCACCCCTCGGACAGGATGGCTACACCTTC,CASSPLGQDGYTF
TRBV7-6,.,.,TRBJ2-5,TGTGCCAGCAGCTTAGTGGGGGGGGCCCGGGGAGAGACCCAGTACTTC,CASSLVGGARGETQYF
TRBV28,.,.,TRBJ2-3,TGTGCCAGCAGTTTAGCGGGGGCCCGGGATACGCAGTATTTT,CASSLAGARDTQYF
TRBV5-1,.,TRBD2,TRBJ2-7,TGCGCCAGCAGCCCGACTAGCGGGACCGCGATGTCCTACGAGCAGTACTTC,CASSPTSGTAMSYEQYF
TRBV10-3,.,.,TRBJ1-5,TGTGCCATCAATCGATCAGGGGTAGGGCAGCCCCAGCATTTT,CAINRSGVGQPQHF
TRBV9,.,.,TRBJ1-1,TGTGCCAGCAGCGTCAGCCCGGTGAACACTGAAGCTTTCTTT,CASSVSPVNTEAFF
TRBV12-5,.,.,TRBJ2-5,TGTGCTAGTGGTTTGGGAAATCGGGAGACCCAGTACTTC,CASGLGNRETQYF
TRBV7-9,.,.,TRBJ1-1,TGTGCCAGCAGCGTACTACAGGACACTGAAGCTTTCTTT,CASSVLQDTEAFF
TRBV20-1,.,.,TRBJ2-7,TGCAGTGCTAGCTGGGGCGAGCAGTACTTC,CSASWGEQYF
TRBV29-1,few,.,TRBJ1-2,TGCAGCGTTGAGCCGGAAGCGGCCACCTATGGCTACACCTTC,CSVEPEAATYGYTF
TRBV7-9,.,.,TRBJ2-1,TGTGCCAGCAGCTCGGGGCCGCGCGGCCCGAGCTCCTACAATGAGCAGTTCTTC,CASSSGPRGPSSYNEQFF
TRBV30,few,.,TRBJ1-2,TGTGCCTGGCTGGGTGAGGGCTATGGCTACACCTTC,CAWLGEGYGYTF
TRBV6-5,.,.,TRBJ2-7,TGTGCCAGCACATCCTACGAGCAGTACTTC,CASTSYEQYF
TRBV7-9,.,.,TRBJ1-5,TGTGCCAGCAGCTTAGCGATGGGTTCTCAGCCCCAGCATTTT,CASSLAMGSQPQHF
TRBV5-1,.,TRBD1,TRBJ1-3,TGCGCCAGCAGCCCAGCTCCGGGACAGGCTGGAAACACCATATATTTT,CASSPAPGQAGNTIYF
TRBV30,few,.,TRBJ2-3,TGTGCCTGGGGCCGCCTAGATACGCAGTATTTT,CAWGRLDTQYF
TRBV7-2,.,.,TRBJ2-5,TGTGCCAGCAGCTTATTGGGGGCCGGGGGGGAGACCCAGTACTTC,CASSLLGAGGETQYF
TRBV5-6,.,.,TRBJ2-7,TGTGCCAGCAGCCTGGGGCTAGCCAACGAGCAGTACTTC,CASSLGLANEQYF
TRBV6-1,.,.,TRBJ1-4,TGTGCCAGCGGCAGGGTTGGCGAAAAACTGTTTTTT,CASGRVGEKLFF
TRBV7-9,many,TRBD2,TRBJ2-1,TGTGCCAGCACCTTGCCAGCGGGAGATGAGCAGTTCTTC,CASTLPAGDEQFF
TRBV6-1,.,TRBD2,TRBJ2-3,TGTGCCAGCAGTGAAGCCTCAAGACTAGCGGGGGGGGGAGATACGCAGTATTTT,CASSEASRLAGGGDTQYF
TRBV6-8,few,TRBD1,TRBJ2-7,TGTGCCAGCACCCACCCCGGGACAGGGACTATCTACGAGCAGTACTTC,CASTHPGTGTIYEQYF
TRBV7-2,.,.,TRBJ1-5,TGTGCCAGCAGCTTAGGGGGCCAGGCAGCGGGGCCCCAGCATTTT,CASSLGGQAAGPQHF
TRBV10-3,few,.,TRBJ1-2,TGTGCCATCAGTGAACCGGGGGGGGGCTATGGCTACACCTTC,CAISEPGGGYGYTF
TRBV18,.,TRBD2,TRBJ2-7,TGTGCCAGCTCGTGGACTAGCGGGGTTTCCTACGAGCAGTACTTC,CASSWTSGVSYEQYF
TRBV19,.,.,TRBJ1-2,TGTGCCAGTAGTATGGGGCAGGGAGGGACCTATGGCTACACCTTC,CASSMGQGGTYGYTF
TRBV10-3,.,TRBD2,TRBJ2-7,TGTGCCACCGGACTAGCGGGAGTCGGTGAGCAGTACTTC,CATGLAGVGEQYF
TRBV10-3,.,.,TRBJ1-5,TGTGCCATCAGTGAGGAACCCTCGGGTCAGCCCCAGCATTTT,CAISEEPSGQPQHF
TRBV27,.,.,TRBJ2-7,TGTGCCAGCAGTTGGCAGGGCCCCCGGGGCGAGCAGTACTTC,CASSWQGPRGEQYF
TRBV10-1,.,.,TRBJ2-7,TGCGCCAGCCGGCGGGCCCTGTACGAGCAGTACTTC,CASRRALYEQYF
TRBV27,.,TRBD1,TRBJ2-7,TGTGCCAGCAGACCCACGGGACAGGGTGACGAGCAGTACTTC,CASRPTGQGDEQYF
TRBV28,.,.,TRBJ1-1,TGTGCCAGCAGTTTAGGACCCCCCCGGGTGGCTGAAGCTTTCTTT,CASSLGPPRVAEAFF
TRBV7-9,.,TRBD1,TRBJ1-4,TGTGCCAGCAGCTTAAGGGACAGGCCTAATGAAAAACTGTTTTTT,CASSLRDRPNEKLFF
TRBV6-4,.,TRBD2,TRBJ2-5,TGTGCCAGCAGTGAGATGGGACTAGCGGGAGAGACCCAGTACTTC,CASSEMGLAGETQYF
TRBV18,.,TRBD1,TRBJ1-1,TGTGCCAGCTCACGGACAGGGTGGACTGAAGCTTTCTTT,CASSRTGWTEAFF
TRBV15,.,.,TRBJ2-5,TGTGCCACCAGCAGGTTGGGGGAAAACCAAGAGACCCAGTACTTC,CATSRLGENQETQYF
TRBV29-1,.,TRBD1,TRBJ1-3,TGCAGCGTCCAGGGGGGGAGCTCTGGAAACACCATATATTTT,CSVQGGSSGNTIYF
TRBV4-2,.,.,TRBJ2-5,TGTGCCAGCAGCCCGTTGGTTGCGGACCAAGAGACCCAGTACTTC,CASSPLVADQETQYF
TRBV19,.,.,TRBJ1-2,TGTGCCAGTAGTATAGGGGGACGGGGGCGTCACTATGGCTACACCTTC,CASSIGGRGRHYGYTF
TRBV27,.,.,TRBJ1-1,TGTGCCAGCAGTTTATTGCGGAACACTGAAGCTTTCTTT,CASSLLRNTEAFF
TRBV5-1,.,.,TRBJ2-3,TGCGCCAGCAGCCCCACTTTTTCCCAGAACACAGATACGCAGTATTTT,CASSPTFSQNTDTQYF
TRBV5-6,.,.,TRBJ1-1,TGTGCCAGCAGCCTCCGTGGGCCTGAAGCTTTCTTT,CASSLRGPEAFF
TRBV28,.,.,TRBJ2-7,TGTGCCAGCACGACGACAAACTCCTACGAGCAGTACTTC,CASTTTNSYEQYF
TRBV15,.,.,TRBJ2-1,TGTGCCACCAGCAGAGGACTAGATAGCTCCTACAATGAGCAGTTCTTC,CATSRGLDSSYNEQFF
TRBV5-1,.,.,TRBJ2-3,TGCGCCAGCAGCCAATCTTCGGATACGCAGTATTTT,CASSQSSDTQYF
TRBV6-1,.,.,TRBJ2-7,TGTGCCAGCAGTGAGTGGCAGCCCTACGAGCAGTACTTC,CASSEWQPYEQYF
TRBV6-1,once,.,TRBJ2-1,TGTGCCAGCAGCGACGACAAACCAGAGCAGTTCTTC,CASSDDKPEQFF
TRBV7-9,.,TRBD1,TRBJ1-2,TGTGCCAGCAGCCTCGGGACAGGGAACTATGGCTACACCTTC,CASSLGTGNYGYTF
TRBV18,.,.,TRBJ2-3,TGTGCCAGCTCACGCGCCGGGGGAGCGGTAGATACGCAGTATTTT,CASSRAGGAVDTQYF
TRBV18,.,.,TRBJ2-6,TGTGCCAGCTCACCACAGGGTCGGGGATCTGGGGCCAACGTCCTGACTTTC,CASSPQGRGSGANVLTF
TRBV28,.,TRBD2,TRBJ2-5,TGTGCCAGCACGGGGGGAGGAGAGGAGACCCAGTACTTC,CASTGGGEETQYF
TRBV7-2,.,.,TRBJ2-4,TGTGCCAGCAGCTCCCCCGGGGGCAAGGGGCACATTCAGTACTTC,CASSSPGGKGHIQYF
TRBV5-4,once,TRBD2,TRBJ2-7,TGTGCCAGCAGCCCGGGGGGGGGTGACTACGAGCAGTACTTC,CASSPGGGDYEQYF
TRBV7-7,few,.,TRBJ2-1,TGTGCTAGCAGCTCAGGAATCAACACTGAGCAGTTCTTC,CASSSGINTEQFF
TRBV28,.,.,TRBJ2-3,TGTGCCAGCAGTTTAGCAACCAGCACAGATACGCAGTATTTT,CASSLATSTDTQYF